A selection of T cell receptor beta chains follows, all from one sample in a study of sequential checkpoint blockade in melanoma. Clones were read by immunoSEQ multiplex PCR, and TCRdb kept only the in-frame ones, dropping some. Here the sample spans a few thousand clones, around 28% being singletons. The sequences come from tumor tissue (inferred from file names), collected from a patient given nivolumab and ipilimumab in sequence. These receptors were collected from a human donor with melanoma. CDR3s include the opening cysteine and the closing phenylalanine or tryptophan.

V gene	J gene	CDR3 protein
TRBV14	TRBJ1-2	CASSQFRGTGYTF
TRBV11-3	TRBJ2-2	CASSMSGTSGGNTGELFF
TRBV28	TRBJ2-1	CASSQGGRASYNEQFF
TRBV28	TRBJ1-5	CASTSRAGGAQPQHF
TRBV11-3	TRBJ2-6	CASSFDRAGANVLTF
TRBV19	TRBJ1-5	CASKDPTGGDQPQHF
TRBV9	TRBJ2-1	CASSEARGGTNEQFF
TRBV15	TRBJ1-5	CATSSGTLSNQPQHF
TRBV9	TRBJ1-4	CASSVAWSTNEKLFF
TRBV11-3	TRBJ2-4	CASSGGQGRTKNIQYF
TRBV15	TRBJ2-3	CATSRGGAGLTDTQYF
TRBV19	TRBJ2-3	CASRPLGQVSTDTQYF
TRBV28	TRBJ1-1	CASSLGNMNTEAFF
TRBV29-1	TRBJ1-2	CSVESGRADGYTF
TRBV28	TRBJ2-2	CASSLLGFSGELFF
TRBV9	TRBJ2-2	CASSGGGTGELFF
TRBV6-8	TRBJ1-1	CASSTLGTGNTEAFF
TRBV6-8	TRBJ1-5	CASRDPNQPQHF